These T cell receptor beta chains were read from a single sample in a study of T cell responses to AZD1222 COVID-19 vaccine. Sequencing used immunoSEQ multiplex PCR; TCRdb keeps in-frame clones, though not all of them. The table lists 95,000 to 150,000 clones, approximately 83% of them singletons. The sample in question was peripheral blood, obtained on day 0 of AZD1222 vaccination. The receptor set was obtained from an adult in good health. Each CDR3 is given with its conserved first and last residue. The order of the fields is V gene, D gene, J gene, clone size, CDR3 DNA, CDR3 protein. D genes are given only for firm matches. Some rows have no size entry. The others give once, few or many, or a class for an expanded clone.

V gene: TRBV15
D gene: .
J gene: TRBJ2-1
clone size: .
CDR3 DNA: TGTGCCACCAGCAGTCAAACCGGGCCCCCTTCGGCGTTCTTC
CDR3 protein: CATSSQTGPPSAFF

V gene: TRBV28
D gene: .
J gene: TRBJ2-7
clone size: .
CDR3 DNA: TGTGCCAGCAGTTTTCGAGGCAGTCTCTTAAGGGAGCAGTACTTC
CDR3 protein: CASSFRGSLLREQYF

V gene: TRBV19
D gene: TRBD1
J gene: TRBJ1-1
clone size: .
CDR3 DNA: TGTGCCAGTAGCAACAGGGGGCATATAGTGGTAGCTTTCTTT
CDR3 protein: CASSNRGHIVVAFF

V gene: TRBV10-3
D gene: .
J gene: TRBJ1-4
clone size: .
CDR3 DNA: TGTGCCATCAGTGAGGGTCGGGCTAATGAAAAACTGTTTTTT
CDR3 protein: CAISEGRANEKLFF

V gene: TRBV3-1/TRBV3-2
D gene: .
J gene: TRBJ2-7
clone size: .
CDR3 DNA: TGTGCCAGCAGCCTAGGCGGGACAGTGGCCGAGCAGTACTTC
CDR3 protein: CASSLGGTVAEQYF

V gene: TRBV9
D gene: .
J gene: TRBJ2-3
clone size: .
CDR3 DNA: TGTGCCAGCAGCGTTATCGCAGGGACAGATACGCAGTATTTT
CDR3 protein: CASSVIAGTDTQYF

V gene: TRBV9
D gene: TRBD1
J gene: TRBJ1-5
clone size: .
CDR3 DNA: TGTGCCAGCAGCGCGCCACGCCGGGACAGGGAAACCTTAGGCAATCAGCCCCAGCATTTT
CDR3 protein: CASSAPRRDRETLGNQPQHF

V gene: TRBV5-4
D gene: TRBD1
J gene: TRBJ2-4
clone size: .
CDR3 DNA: TGTGCCAGCAGCTGGTTCGGACAGGGTAACATTCAGTACTTC
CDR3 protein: CASSWFGQGNIQYF

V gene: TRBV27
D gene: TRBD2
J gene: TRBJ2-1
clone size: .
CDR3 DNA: TGTGCCAGCAGTTTAGGGAGGGGATTATACAATGAGCAGTTCTTC
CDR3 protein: CASSLGRGLYNEQFF

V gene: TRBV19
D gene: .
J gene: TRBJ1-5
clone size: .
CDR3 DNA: TGTGCCAGTAGTATAGTAGGATGGGGCGCTCATCAGCCCCAGCATTTT
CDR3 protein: CASSIVGWGAHQPQHF

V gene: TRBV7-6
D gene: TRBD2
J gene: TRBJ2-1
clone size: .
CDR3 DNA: TGTGCCAGCAGCGCGCTGGCGGGAGGGGGAAATGAGCAGTTCTTC
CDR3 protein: CASSALAGGGNEQFF

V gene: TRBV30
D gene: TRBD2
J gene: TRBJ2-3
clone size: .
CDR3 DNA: TGTGCCTGGACCCGCCAAAACAGCGGGAGTGGAGATACGCAGTATTTT
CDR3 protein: CAWTRQNSGSGDTQYF

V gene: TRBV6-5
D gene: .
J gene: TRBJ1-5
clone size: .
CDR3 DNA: TGTGCCAGCAGTTACGGCTACAATCAGCCCCAGCATTTT
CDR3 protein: CASSYGYNQPQHF

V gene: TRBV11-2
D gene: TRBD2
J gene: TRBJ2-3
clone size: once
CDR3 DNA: TGTGCCAGCAGTTCAATTCGTGGAGGACAGTCACCTCGGGGGGGGACCACAGATACGCAGTATTTT
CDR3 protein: CASSSIRGGQSPRGGTTDTQYF

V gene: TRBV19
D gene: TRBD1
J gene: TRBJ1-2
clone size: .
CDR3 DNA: TGTGCCAGTAGTATAGATACAGGGGCCTATGGCTACACCTTC
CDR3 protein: CASSIDTGAYGYTF

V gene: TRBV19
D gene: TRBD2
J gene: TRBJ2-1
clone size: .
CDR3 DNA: TGTGCCATAGCGGGGGGCCCGTACAATGAGCAGTTCTTC
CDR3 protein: CAIAGGPYNEQFF

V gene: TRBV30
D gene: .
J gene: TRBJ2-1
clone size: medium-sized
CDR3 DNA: TGTGCCTGGAGTGTCGGGGACCCCCCTGCGGAGCAGTTCTTC
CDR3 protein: CAWSVGDPPAEQFF

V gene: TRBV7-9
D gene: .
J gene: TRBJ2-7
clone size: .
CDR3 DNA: TGTGCCAGCAGCTTAAGCCAGGGGGGGCAGTACTTC
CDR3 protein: CASSLSQGGQYF

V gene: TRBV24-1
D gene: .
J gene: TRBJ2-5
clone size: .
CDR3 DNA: TGTGCCACCAGTGATTTGCTGGTAGGGAGAGAGACCCAGTACTTC
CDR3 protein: CATSDLLVGRETQYF

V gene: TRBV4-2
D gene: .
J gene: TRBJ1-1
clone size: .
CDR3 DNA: TGTGCCAGCAGCCAAGGCTTGCTTAACACTGAAGCTTTCTTT
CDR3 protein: CASSQGLLNTEAFF

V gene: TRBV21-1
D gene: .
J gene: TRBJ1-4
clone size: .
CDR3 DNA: TGTGCCAGCAGCAAAGGGGGGGTTTTTTTCGGTGAAAAACTGTTTTTT
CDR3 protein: CASSKGGVFFGEKLFF

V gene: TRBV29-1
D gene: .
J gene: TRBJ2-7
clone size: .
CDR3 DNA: TGCAGCGTGGTGCTAGAAGAGCAGTACTTC
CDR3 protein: CSVVLEEQYF

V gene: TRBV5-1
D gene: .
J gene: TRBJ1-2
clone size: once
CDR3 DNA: TGCGCCAGCAGCCCAAACCTAGGGGTTAACTATGGCTACACCTTC
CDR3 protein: CASSPNLGVNYGYTF

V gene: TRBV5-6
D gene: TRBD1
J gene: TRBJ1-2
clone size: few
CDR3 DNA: TGTGCCAGCAGCCCGGACAGGGGGCTATTGAACTATGGCTACACCTTC
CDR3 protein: CASSPDRGLLNYGYTF

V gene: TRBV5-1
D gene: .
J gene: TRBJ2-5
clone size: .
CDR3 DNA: TGCGCCAGCAGCTTGGTGCCAGCGCCACAAGAGACCCAGTACTTC
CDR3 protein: CASSLVPAPQETQYF

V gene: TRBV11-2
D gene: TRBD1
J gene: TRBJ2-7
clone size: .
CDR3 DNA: TGTGCCAGCAGCTCGACAGGGAATAGGTACGAGCAGTACTTC
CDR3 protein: CASSSTGNRYEQYF

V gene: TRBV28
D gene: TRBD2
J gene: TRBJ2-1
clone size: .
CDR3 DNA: TGTGCCAGCGCAGCGGGGGGGGGCAATGAGCAGTTCTTC
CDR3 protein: CASAAGGGNEQFF

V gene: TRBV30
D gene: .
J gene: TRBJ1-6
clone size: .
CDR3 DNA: TGTGCCTGGGGTGAATACAGGGAGCGGGTGCCCCTCCACTTT
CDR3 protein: CAWGEYRERVPLHF

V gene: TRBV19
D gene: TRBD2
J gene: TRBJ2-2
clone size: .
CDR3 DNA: TGTGCCACCTGTTGGCGGGGGGACCGACGGAACACCGGGGAGCTGTTTTTT
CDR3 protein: CATCWRGDRRNTGELFF

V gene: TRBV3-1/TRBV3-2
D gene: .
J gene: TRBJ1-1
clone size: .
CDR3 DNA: TGTGCCAGCAGCCTTGGGACGGGGAACACTGAAGCTTTCTTT
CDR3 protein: CASSLGTGNTEAFF

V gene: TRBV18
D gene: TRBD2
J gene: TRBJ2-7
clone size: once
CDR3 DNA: TGTGCCAGCTCACAACGGGGACTAGGGGACGAGCAGTACTTC
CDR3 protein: CASSQRGLGDEQYF

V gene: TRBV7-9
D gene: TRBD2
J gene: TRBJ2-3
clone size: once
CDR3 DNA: TGTGCCAGCAGCTTTCTAGCGGGAAACACAGATACGCAGTATTTT
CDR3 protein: CASSFLAGNTDTQYF

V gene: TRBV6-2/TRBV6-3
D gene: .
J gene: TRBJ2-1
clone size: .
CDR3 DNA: TGTGCCAGCAGCCCTTACGACGGCAGGGACTACAATGAGCAGTTCTTC
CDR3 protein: CASSPYDGRDYNEQFF

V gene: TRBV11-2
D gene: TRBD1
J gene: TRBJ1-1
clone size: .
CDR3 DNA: TGTGCCAGCAGCCCTAACTCCAGGGGGCACACTGAAGCTTTCTTT
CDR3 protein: CASSPNSRGHTEAFF

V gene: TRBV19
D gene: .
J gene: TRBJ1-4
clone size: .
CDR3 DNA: TGTGCCAGTAGATCGGCAATTTCAACTAATGAAAAACTGTTTTTT
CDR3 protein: CASRSAISTNEKLFF

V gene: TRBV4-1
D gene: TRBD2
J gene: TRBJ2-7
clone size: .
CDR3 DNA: TGCGCCAGCAGCCAAGTCGCTTCAGCGGGGGCCTACGAGCAGTACTTC
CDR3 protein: CASSQVASAGAYEQYF

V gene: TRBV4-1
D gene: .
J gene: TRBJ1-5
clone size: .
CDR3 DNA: TGCGCCAGCAGCCAAGATCTCAGCCTTAGCAATCAGCCCCAGCATTTT
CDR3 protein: CASSQDLSLSNQPQHF

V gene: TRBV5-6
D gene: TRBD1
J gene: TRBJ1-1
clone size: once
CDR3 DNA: TGTGCCAGCAGCCAGCGGGACAGGACTGAAGCTTTCTTT
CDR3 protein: CASSQRDRTEAFF

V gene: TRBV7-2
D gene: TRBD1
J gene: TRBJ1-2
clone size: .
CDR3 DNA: TGTGCCAGCAGCCAGGGACTACAGGGGGCTTACTATGGCTACACCTTC
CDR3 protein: CASSQGLQGAYYGYTF

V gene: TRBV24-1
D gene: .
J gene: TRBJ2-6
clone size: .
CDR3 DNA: TGTGCCACCAGTGATTTGGAGGTTCCTGGGGCCAACGTCCTGACTTTC
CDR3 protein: CATSDLEVPGANVLTF

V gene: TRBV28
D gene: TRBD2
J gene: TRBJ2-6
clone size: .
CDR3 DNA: TGTGCCAGCAGTTTAAGGGTAGGACTAGCGGGATCTGGGGCCAACGTCCTGACTTTC
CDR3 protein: CASSLRVGLAGSGANVLTF

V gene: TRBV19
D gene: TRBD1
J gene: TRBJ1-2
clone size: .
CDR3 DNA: TGTGCCAGTAGTATGACAGGGTACGTGTTCGGCTACACCTTC
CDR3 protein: CASSMTGYVFGYTF

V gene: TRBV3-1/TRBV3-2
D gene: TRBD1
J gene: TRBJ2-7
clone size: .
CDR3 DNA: TGTGCCAGCAGCCCAGGACAGGTTTTATTCTACGAGCAGTACTTC
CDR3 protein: CASSPGQVLFYEQYF

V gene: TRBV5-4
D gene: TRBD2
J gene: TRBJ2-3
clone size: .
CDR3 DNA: TGTGCCAGCAGCTTAGGACTAGATCCTCTCTCCGCAGATACGCAGTATTTT
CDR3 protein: CASSLGLDPLSADTQYF

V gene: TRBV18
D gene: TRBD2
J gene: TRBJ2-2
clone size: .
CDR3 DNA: TGTGCCAGCTCACCACTCCGACTAGCGGGAGCTACCGGGGAGCTGTTTTTT
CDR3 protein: CASSPLRLAGATGELFF

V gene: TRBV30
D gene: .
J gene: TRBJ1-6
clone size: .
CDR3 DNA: .
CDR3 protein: CAWSFGAGNSPLHF

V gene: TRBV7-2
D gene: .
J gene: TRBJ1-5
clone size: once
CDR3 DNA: TGTGCCAGCAGTTCCGGGGAGGGGCTCCGGCAGCCCCAGCATTTT
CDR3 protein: CASSSGEGLRQPQHF

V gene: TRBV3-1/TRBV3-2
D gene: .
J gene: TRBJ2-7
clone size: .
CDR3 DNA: TGTGCCAGCAGCCATGATGCGGGCTACGAGCAGTACTTC
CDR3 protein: CASSHDAGYEQYF

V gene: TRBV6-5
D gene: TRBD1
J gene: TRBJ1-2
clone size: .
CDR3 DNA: TGTGCCAGCAGGACCGGGGACAGGGGGAACTATGGCTACACCTTC
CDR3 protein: CASRTGDRGNYGYTF

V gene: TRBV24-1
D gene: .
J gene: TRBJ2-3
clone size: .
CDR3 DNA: TGTGCCACCAGTGGACGGGAGTACACAGATACGCAGTATTTT
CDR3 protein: CATSGREYTDTQYF

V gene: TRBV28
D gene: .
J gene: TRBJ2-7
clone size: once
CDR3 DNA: TGTGCCAGCAGTGACGGACAGTTCTACGAGCAGTACTTC
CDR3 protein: CASSDGQFYEQYF

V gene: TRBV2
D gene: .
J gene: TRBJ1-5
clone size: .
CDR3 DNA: TGTGCCAGCCAAGGGGCGGATAGCAATCAGCCCCAGCATTTT
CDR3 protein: CASQGADSNQPQHF

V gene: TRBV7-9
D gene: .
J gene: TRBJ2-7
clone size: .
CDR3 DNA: TGTGCCAGCAGCTTTTCAGGGGGGGCCTACGAGCAGTACTTC
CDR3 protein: CASSFSGGAYEQYF

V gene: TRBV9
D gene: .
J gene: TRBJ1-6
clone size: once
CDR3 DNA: TGTGCCAGCAGCGTAGTTGGCAGAAATTCACCCCTCCACTTT
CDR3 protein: CASSVVGRNSPLHF

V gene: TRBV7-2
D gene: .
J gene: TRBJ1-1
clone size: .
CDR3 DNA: TGTGCCAGCAGCTTAAGCCCCCTCGGGACTGAAGCTTTCTTT
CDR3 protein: CASSLSPLGTEAFF

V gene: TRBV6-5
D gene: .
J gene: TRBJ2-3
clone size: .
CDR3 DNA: TGTGCCAGCAGTTACTCGTCGGACTTTTACACAGATACGCAGTATTTT
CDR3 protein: CASSYSSDFYTDTQYF

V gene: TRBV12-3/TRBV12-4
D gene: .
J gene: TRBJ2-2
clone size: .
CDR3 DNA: TGTGCCAGCAGTTTCGGGAACACCGGGGAGCTGTTTTTT
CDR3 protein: CASSFGNTGELFF